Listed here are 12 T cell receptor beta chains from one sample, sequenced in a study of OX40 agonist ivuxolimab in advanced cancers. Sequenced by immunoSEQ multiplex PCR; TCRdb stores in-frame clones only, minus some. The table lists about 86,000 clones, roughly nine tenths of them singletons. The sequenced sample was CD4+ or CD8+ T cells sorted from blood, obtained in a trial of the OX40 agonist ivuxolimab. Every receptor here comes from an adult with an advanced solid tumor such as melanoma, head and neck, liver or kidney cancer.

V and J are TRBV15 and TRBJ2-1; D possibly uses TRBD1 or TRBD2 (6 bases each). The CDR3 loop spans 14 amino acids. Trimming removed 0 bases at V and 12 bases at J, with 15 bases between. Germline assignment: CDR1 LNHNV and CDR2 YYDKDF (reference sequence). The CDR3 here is CATSREVGGYAQFF. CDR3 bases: TGTGCCACCAGCAGAGAGGTAGGGGGGTATGCGCAGTTCTTC.

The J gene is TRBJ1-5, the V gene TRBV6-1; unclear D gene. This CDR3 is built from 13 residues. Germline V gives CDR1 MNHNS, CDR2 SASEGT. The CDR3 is CASGVRGNQPQHF. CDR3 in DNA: TGTGCAAGCGGGGTACGGGGCAATCAGCCCCAGCATTTT.

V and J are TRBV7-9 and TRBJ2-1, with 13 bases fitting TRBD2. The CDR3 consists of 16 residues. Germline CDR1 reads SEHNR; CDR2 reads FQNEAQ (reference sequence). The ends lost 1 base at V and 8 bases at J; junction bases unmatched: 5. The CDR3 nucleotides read TGTGCCAGCAGCTTAGTCCGACTAGCGGGAGGCGATGAGCAGTTCTTC. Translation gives CASSLVRLAGGDEQFF.

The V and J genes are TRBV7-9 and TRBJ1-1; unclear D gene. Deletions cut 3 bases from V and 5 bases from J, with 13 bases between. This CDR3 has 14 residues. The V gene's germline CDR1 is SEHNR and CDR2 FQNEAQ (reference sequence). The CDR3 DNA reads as TGTGCCAGCAGCTTGTCAGGCCAGAGGACTGAAGCTTTCTTT. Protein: CASSLSGQRTEAFF.

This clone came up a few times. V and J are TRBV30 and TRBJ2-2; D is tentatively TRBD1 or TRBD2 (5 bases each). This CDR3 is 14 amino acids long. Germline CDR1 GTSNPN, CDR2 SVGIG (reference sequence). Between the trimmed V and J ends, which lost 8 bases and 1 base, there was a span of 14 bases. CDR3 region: CAGRGAVNTGELFF. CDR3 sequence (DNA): TGTGCCGGCAGAGGGGCAGTGAACACCGGGGAGCTGTTTTTT.

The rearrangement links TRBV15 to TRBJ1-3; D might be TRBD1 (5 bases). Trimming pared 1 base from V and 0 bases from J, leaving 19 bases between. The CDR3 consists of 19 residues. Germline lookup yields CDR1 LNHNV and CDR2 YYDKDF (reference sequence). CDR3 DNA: TGTGCCACCAGCAGAGGGAAGGTATTTGACAGCGTCTCTGGAAACACCATATATTTT. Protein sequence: CATSRGKVFDSVSGNTIYF. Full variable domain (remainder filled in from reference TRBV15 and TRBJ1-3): DAMVIQNPRYQVTQFGKPVTLSCSQTLNHNVMYWYQQKSSQAPKLLFHYYDKDFNNEADTPDNFQSRRPNTSFCFLDIRSPGLGDTAMYLCATSRGKVFDSVSGNTIYFGEGSWLTVV.

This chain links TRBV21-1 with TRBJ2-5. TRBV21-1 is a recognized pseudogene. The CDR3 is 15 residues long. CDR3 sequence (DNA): TGTGCCAGCAGCAAAGACTCTAGGGACGAAGAGACCCAGTACTTC. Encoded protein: CASSKDSRDEETQYF.

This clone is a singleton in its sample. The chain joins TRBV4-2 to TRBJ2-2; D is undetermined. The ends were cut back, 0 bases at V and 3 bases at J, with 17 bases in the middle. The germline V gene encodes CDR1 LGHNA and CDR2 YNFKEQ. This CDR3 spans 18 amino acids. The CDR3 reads CASSQDLPGRMDTGELFF. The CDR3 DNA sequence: TGTGCCAGCAGCCAAGACCTACCCGGGCGGATGGACACCGGGGAGCTGTTTTTT.

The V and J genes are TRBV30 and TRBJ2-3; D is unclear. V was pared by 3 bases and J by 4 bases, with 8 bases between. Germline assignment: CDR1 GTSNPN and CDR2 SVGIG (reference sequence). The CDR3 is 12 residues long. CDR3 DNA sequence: TGTGCCTGGAGCCGGCAAGCAGATACGCAGTATTTT. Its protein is CAWSRQADTQYF.

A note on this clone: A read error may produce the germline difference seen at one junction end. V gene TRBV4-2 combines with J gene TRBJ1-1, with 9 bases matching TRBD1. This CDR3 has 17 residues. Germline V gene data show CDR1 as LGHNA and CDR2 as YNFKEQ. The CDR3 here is CASSKEGQGGLDTEAFF. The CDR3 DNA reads TGTGCCAGCAGCAAAGAGGGACAGGGAGGGTTAGACACTGAAGCTTTCTTT.

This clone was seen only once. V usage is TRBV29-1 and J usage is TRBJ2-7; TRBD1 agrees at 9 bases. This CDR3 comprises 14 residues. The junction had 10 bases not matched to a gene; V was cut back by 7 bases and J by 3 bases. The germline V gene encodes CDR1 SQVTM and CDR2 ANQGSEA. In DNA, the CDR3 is TGCAGCGCCAAAAAGGGACAGGGAAACTACGAGCAGTACTTC. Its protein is CSAKKGQGNYEQYF.

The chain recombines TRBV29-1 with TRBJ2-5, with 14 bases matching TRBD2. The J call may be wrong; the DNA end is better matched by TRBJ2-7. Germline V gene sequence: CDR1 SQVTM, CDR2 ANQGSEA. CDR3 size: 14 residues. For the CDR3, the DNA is TGCAGCGTTCAGACTAGCGGGGGGGCCCACGAGCAGTACTTC. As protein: CSVQTSGGAHEQYF.